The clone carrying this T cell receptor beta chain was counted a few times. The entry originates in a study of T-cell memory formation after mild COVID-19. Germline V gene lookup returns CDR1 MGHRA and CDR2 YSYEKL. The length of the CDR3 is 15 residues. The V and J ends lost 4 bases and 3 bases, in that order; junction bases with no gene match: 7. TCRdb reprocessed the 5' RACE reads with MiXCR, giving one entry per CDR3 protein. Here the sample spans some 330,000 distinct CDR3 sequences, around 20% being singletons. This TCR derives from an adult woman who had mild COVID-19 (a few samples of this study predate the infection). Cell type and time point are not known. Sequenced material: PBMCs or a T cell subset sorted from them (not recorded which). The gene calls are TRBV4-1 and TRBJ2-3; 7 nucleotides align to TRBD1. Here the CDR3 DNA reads TGCGCCAGCAGCCCCGAGGACAGGTTTACAGATACGCAGTATTTT. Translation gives CASSPEDRFTDTQYF.